The clone carrying this T cell receptor beta chain has ten or more counts. TCRdb redid the calling of the 5' RACE reads with MiXCR, one entry per CDR3 protein. The sample shows about 22,000 distinct CDR3 sequences, less than 11% of them seen only once. These data come from a study of neurological immune-mediated disorders. Germline V lookup: CDR1 SGHKS, CDR2 YYEKEE (reference sequence). Trimming took 0 bases from V and 1 from J, leaving 7 bases between them. This CDR3 comprises 15 residues. Sequencing was done on a sample of PBMCs. This clonotype was sampled from a woman aged 55-70 years with HTLV-1-associated myelopathy (HAM/TSP). This chain connects TRBV5-5 to TRBJ2-2; D is unresolved. The CDR3 spells CASSLDPGNTGELFF. DNA for the CDR3: TGTGCCAGCAGCTTGGACCCGGGGAACACCGGGGAGCTGTTTTTT.